The source of this T cell receptor (beta chain) is a study of cytomegalovirus exposure and HLA in healthy donors. This PCR relied on a set of 60 Vbeta primers and 13 Jbeta primers. The protocol was immunoSEQ multiplex PCR, while the TCRdb copy is restricted to in-frame clones and leaves out a portion. The sample contains around 99,000 clones, about 85% of which appear only once. With 10 bases removed from V and 3 bases from J, the gap between germline ends came to 19 bases. Germline values: CDR1 SNHLY, CDR2 FYNNEI. The CDR3 is 14 residues long. The chain is built from TRBV2 and TRBJ2-7; weak D call: TRBD1 (6 bases). The sequence derives from a young man in good health and CMV-seronegative. The sample taken for sequencing was PBMCs. CDR3: CAITLRDNNYEQYF. CDR3 bases: TGTGCCATAACACTCCGGGACAATAACTACGAGCAGTACTTC.